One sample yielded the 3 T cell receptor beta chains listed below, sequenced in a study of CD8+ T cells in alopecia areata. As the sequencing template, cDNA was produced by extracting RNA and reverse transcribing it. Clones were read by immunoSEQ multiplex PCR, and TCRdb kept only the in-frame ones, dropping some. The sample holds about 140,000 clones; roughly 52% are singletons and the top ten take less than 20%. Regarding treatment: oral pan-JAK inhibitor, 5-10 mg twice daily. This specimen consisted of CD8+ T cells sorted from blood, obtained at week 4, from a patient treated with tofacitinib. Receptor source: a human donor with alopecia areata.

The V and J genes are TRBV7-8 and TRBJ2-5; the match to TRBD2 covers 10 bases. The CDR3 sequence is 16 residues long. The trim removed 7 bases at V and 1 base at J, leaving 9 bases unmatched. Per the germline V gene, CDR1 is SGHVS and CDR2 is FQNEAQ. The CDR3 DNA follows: TGTGCCAGCACCCCTCGACTAGCGGGCTCCCAAGAGACCCAGTACTTC. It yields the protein CASTPRLAGSQETQYF.

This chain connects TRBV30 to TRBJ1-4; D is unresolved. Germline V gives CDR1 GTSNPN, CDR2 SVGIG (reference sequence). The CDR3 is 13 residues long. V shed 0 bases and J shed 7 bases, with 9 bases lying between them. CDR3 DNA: TGTGCCTGGAGTGTGGATTGGGGTGAAAAACTGTTTTTT. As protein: CAWSVDWGEKLFF.

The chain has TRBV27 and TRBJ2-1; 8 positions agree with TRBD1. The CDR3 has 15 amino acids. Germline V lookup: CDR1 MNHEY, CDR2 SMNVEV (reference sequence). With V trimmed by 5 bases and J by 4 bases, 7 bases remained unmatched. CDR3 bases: TGTGCCAGCAGTCCGGACAGGGTCGTTTACAATGAGCAGTTCTTC. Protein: CASSPDRVVYNEQFF.